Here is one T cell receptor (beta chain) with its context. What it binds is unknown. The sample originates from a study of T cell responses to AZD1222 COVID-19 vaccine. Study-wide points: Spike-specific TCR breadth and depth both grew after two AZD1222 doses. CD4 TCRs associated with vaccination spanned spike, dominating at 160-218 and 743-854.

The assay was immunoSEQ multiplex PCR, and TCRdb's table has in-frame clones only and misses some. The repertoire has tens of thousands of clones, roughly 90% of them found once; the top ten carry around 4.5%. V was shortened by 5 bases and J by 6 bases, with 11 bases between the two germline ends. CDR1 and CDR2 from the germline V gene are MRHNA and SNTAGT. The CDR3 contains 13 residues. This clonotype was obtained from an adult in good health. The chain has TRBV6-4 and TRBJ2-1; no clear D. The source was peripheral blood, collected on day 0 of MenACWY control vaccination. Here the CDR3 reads CASSKTDLNEQFF. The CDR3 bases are TGTGCCAGCAGTAAAACCGATCTCAATGAGCAGTTCTTC.